This TCR beta chain was documented in a study of identical twins. Unique molecular identifiers were present on the cDNA, which also gained a universal primer site by template switching. TCRdb used MiXCR to reprocess the 5' RACE reads, holding one entry per CDR3 protein. The sample carries some 440,000 distinct CDR3 sequences, about 24% recorded once. These same data were also listed under a study on T cells expressing NK-cell markers.

Sequenced material: CD4+ T cells sorted from blood. This receptor was identified in a woman aged 18-29 years in good health.

The CDR3 DNA reads as TGCAGTGCTTGTCCGACAGGGACCGGGGAGCTGTTTTTT. It yields the protein CSACPTGTGELFF. The chain combines TRBV20-1 with TRBJ2-2; 7 nucleotides align to TRBD1. The germline V gene encodes CDR1 DFQATT and CDR2 SNEGSKA (reference sequence). V gave up 5 bases and J gave up 5 bases; unmatched junction bases: 5. The CDR3 has 13 amino acids.